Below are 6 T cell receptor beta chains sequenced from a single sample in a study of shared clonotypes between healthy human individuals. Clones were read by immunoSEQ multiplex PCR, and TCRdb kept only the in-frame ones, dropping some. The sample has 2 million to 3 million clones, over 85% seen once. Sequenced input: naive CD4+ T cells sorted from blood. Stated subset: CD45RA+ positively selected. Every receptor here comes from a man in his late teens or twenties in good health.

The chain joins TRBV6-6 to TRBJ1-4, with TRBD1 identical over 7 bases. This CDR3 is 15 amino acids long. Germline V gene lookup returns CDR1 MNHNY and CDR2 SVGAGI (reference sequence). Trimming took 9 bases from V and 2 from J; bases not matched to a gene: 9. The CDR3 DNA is TGTGCCAGTAGCAGCCCGGGACAGACTAATGAAAAACTGTTTTTT. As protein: CASSSPGQTNEKLFF.

The CDR3: CASSRQTLDEQFF. Written as DNA, the CDR3 is TGTGCCAGCAGTAGGCAGACACTGGATGAGCAGTTCTTC. The genes are TRBV6-5 and TRBJ2-1, with unresolved D. Per germline, CDR1 MNHEY and CDR2 SVGAGI. V lost 5 bases and J lost 8, with 13 bases in between. The CDR3 sequence is 13 residues long.

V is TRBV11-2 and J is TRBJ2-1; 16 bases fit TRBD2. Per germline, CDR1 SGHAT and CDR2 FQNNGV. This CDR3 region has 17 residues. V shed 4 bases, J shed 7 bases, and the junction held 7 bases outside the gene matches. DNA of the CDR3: TGTGCCAGCAGCTCGGGACTAGCGGGGGGGCCTGCTAATGAGCAGTTCTTC. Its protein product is CASSSGLAGGPANEQFF.

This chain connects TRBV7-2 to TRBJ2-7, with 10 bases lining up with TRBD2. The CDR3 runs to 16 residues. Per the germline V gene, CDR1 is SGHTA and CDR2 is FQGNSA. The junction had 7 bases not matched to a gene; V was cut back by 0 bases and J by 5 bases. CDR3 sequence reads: CASSLARLAGVNEQYF. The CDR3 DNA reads TGTGCCAGCAGCTTAGCGCGCCTAGCGGGAGTAAACGAGCAGTACTTC. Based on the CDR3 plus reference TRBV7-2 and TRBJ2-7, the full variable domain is GAGVSQSPSNKVTEKGKDVELRCDPISGHTALYWYRQSLGQGLEFLIYFQGNSAPDKSGLPSDRFSAERTGGSVSTLTIQRTQQEDSAVYLCASSLARLAGVNEQYFGPGTRLTVT.

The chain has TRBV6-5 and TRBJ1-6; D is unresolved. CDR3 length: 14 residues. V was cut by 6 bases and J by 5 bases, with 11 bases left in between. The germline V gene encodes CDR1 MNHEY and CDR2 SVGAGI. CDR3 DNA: TGTGCCAGCAGGAGGACGGGAAATAATTCACCCCTCCACTTT. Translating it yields CASRRTGNNSPLHF.

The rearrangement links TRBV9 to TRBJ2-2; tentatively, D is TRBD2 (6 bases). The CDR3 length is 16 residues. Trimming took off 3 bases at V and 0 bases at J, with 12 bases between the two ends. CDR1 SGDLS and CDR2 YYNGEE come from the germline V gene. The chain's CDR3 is CASSGNSGSNTGELFF. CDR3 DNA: TGTGCCAGCAGCGGTAATAGCGGCTCGAACACCGGGGAGCTGTTTTTT.